A single sample is the source of the 9 T cell receptor beta chains below, sequenced in a study of T-cell reconstitution after alpha-beta-depleted transplantation in children. Researchers prepared the TCRbeta library using unique molecular identifiers, the study reports. TCRdb reanalysed the PCR reads using MiXCR and keeps one entry per CDR3 protein. The table includes hundreds of thousands of distinct CDR3 sequences, 11% detected once. Sequencing was performed on PBMCs, taken before TCRalphabeta/CD19-depleted stem cell transplant. These receptors originate from a child under two years old with acute myeloid leukemia, due to receive a stem cell transplant.

This clonotype showed up many times. The V call is TRBV29-1, the J call TRBJ2-3; 7 bases line up with TRBD2. J was trimmed by 7 bases and V by 3 bases; bases with no gene match: 7. The length of the CDR3 is 13 residues. CDR1 and CDR2 from the germline V gene are SQVTM and ANQGSEA. For the CDR3, the DNA is TGCAGCGTTGATGGCGGGAGTATGAATACGCAGTATTTT. Translating it yields CSVDGGSMNTQYF.

This clonotype was seen repeatedly, ten times or more. The chain employs TRBV20-1 and TRBJ1-6; D is possibly TRBD1 (6 bases). The length of the CDR3 is 15 residues. V was clipped by 6 bases and J by 7 bases, with 19 bases between them. Germline V gene lookup returns CDR1 DFQATT and CDR2 SNEGSKA (reference sequence). In nucleotides, the CDR3 is TGCAGTGCCCCACGGGGGGGCGGGGGGAATTCACCCCTCCACTTT. It yields the protein CSAPRGGGGNSPLHF.

The sample holds many counts of this clonotype. V and J are TRBV15 and TRBJ2-3; D perhaps matches TRBD2 (6 bases). Trimming removed 1 base from V and 1 base from J, with 6 bases in between. The V gene's germline CDR1 is LNHNV and CDR2 YYDKDF (reference sequence). The CDR3 contains 14 residues. The CDR3 sequence: CATSRAGGTDTQYF. CDR3 coding DNA: TGTGCCACCAGCAGAGCGGGAGGCACAGATACGCAGTATTTT.

There are many counts of this clonotype. The rearrangement joins TRBV10-3 to TRBJ2-1; 13 bases match TRBD2. V trimming: 2 bases; J trimming: 5 bases; junction bases outside the gene matches: 0. The V gene's germline CDR1 is ENHRY and CDR2 SYGVKD. The CDR3 totals 15 residues. The CDR3 protein is CAISEGLAGDNEQFF. DNA for the CDR3: TGTGCCATCAGTGAGGGACTAGCGGGGGACAATGAGCAGTTCTTC.

This clonotype has ten or more counts. The chain links TRBV12-3 or TRBV12-4 to TRBJ2-7; D is perhaps TRBD2 (5 bases). The length of the CDR3 is 14 residues. The V gene lost 3 bases and the J gene lost 2 bases, with 11 bases spanning the gap. CDR3 protein: CASSLRAPAYEQYF. Here the CDR3 DNA reads TGTGCCAGCAGTTTGAGGGCCCCTGCCTACGAGCAGTACTTC.

This clonotype was observed many times. The chain combines TRBV20-1 with TRBJ2-3; D is tentatively TRBD1 or TRBD2 (5 bases each). The CDR3 covers 13 residues. Germline V gives CDR1 DFQATT, CDR2 SNEGSKA (reference sequence). The CDR3: CRNRDRLADTQYF. The CDR3 DNA reads TGCAGAAACCGGGACCGCCTCGCAGATACGCAGTATTTT.

In its sample, this clonotype was seen many times. The chain is built from TRBV7-3 and TRBJ2-1, with 12 positions matching TRBD2. The V gene's germline CDR1 is SGHTA and CDR2 FQGTGA. This CDR3 region has 15 residues. V lost 4 bases to trimming and J lost 10 bases; unmatched junction nucleotides: 8. CDR3 DNA sequence: TGTGCCAGCAGCTCCCGACTAGCGGGAGCGGACGAGCAGTTCTTC. This translates into CASSSRLAGADEQFF.

J is TRBJ2-1 and V is TRBV7-2, with 11 bases fitting TRBD2. V dropped 6 bases and J dropped 12; count of bases not matched to a gene: 13. Germline loops: CDR1 SGHTA, CDR2 FQGNSA. CDR3 length: 15 amino acids. In nucleotides, the CDR3 is TGTGCCAGCAGGGATACGACTAGCGGGGTAAGTCGGCAGTTCTTC. This gives the protein CASRDTTSGVSRQFF.

Remarks on this clonotype: This sequence may be a read error, since a much larger clone differs from it by one base. The chain is built from TRBV20-1 and TRBJ2-5, with D unclear. Germline V lookup: CDR1 DFQATT, CDR2 SNEGSKA (reference sequence). The CDR3 totals 13 residues. Trimming stripped 8 bases from V and 5 bases from J, with 18 bases between. The CDR3, as DNA: TGCAGTACAAGACCGGATCTCGGGGAGACCCAGTACTTC. As protein: CSTRPDLGETQYF.